These 21 T cell receptor beta chains share one sample of origin, sequenced in a study of Graves' ophthalmopathy and Graves' hyperthyroidism. Amplification of the TCR beta CDR3 regions used RNA transcripts (as template). First-round RT-PCR employed HTBI primers, with a second-round multiplex PCR after it. In TCRdb, the multiplex PCR reads were re-called with MiXCR into one record per CDR3 protein. The table lists about 400,000 distinct CDR3 sequences, 15% of them singletons. Sequencing was carried out using peripheral blood. The receptors were sampled from a woman between 18 and 30 years old with stable Graves' hyperthyroidism.

This clonotype was picked up many times. J is TRBJ2-5 and V is TRBV6-1, with 14 bases identical to TRBD2. V trimming: 5 bases; J trimming: 7 bases; junction bases outside the gene matches: 9. Germline CDR1 reads MNHNS; CDR2 reads SASEGT. The CDR3 contains 16 residues. As DNA, the CDR3 is TGTGCCAGCAGTATTTCGACTAGCGGGGGGGCTGGGACCCAGTACTTC. It is translated as CASSISTSGGAGTQYF.

The chain carries TRBV19 and TRBJ1-1, with D unresolved. The ends were cut back, 7 bases at V and 0 bases at J, with 9 bases in the middle. Looked up from germline, CDR1 is LNHDA and CDR2 is SQIVND (reference sequence). The CDR3 length is 13 residues. CDR3 DNA: TGTGCCAGTAAGACGGGTATGAACACTGAAGCTTTCTTT. Amino acids: CASKTGMNTEAFF. The full variable domain, with the rest looked up from reference TRBV19 and TRBJ1-1, is DGGITQSPKYLFRKEGQNVTLSCEQNLNHDAMYWYRQDPGQGLRLIYYSQIVNDFQKGDIAEGYSVSREKKESFPLTVTSAQKNPTAFYLCASKTGMNTEAFFGQGTRLTVV.

This clonotype was counted at least ten times. The rearrangement links TRBV6-2 or TRBV6-3 to TRBJ2-7, with D uncertain. V was pared by 6 bases and J by 0 bases, with 15 bases between. This CDR3 is built from 15 residues. Germline V lookup: CDR1 MNHEY, CDR2 SVGEGT. The CDR3, as DNA: TGTGCCAGCAGGGATCCTCCGGGCCTCTCCTACGAGCAGTACTTC. It translates to CASRDPPGLSYEQYF.

Only a few counts were recorded for this clonotype. V and J are TRBV29-1 and TRBJ1-2, with TRBD1 matching over 9 bases. The junction had 5 bases not matched to a gene; V was cut back by 6 bases and J by 3 bases. Germline CDR1 is SQVTM and CDR2 is ANQGSEA. There are 13 residues in the CDR3. CDR3 nucleotides: TGCAGCGTCCAGGGACAGGGATACTATGGCTACACCTTC. Translating it yields CSVQGQGYYGYTF.

As to this clonotype: A read error is likely, as this CDR3 ends without the conserved phenylalanine or tryptophan. The DNA is left out, because the CDR3 cannot be placed on it with certainty; the CDR3 is given as TCRdb lists it. The CDR3 reads CASCSTAGDRRIV. J is TRBJ1-1 and V is TRBV27; the D call in the table, TRBD1, was not verified against the DNA. Ends included, the CDR3 has 13 residues. Germline V gene lookup returns CDR1 MNHEY and CDR2 SMNVEV (reference sequence).

This clonotype occurred many times. This CDR3 reads CASSLSGLQGIYSNQPQHF. CDR3 sequence (DNA): TGTGCCAGCAGCTTATCAGGGTTACAGGGGATTTATAGCAATCAGCCCCAGCATTTT. This chain connects TRBV11-2 to TRBJ1-5; 7 nucleotides match TRBD1. With V trimmed by 2 bases and J by 0 bases, 13 bases remained unmatched. This CDR3 has 19 amino acids. CDR1 SGHAT and CDR2 FQNNGV come from the germline V gene.

This clonotype has just a few counts. The genes are TRBV27 and TRBJ2-1, with D unclear. V lost 5 bases and J lost 7, with 15 bases in between. CDR3 length: 14 residues. Germline V gene lookup returns CDR1 MNHEY and CDR2 SMNVEV (reference sequence). CDR3 nucleotides: TGTGCCAGCAGTCCCCGGAGACAAGGTAATGAGCAGTTCTTC. Its protein product is CASSPRRQGNEQFF.

This clonotype was seen many times. The chain recombines TRBV2 with TRBJ1-1; no definite D call. CDR1 SNHLY and CDR2 FYNNEI come from the germline V gene. The CDR3 extends over 16 amino acids. V was pared by 4 bases and J by 2 bases, with 17 bases between. CDR3 DNA: TGTGCCAGCAGTGCCAGACCGACGATACCCAACACTGAAGCTTTCTTT. Translation: CASSARPTIPNTEAFF. The full variable domain, completed using reference TRBV2 and TRBJ1-1, is EPEVTQTPSHQVTQMGQEVILRCVPISNHLYFYWYRQILGQKVEFLVSFYNNEISEKSEIFDDQFSVERPDGSNFTLKIRSTKLEDSAMYFCASSARPTIPNTEAFFGQGTRLTVV.

This clonotype appeared many times. This chain links TRBV12-3 or TRBV12-4 with TRBJ2-7; 10 positions match TRBD1. V lost 2 bases and J lost 5; bases outside the gene matches: 12. The CDR3 runs 17 residues. In DNA form, the CDR3 reads TGTGCCAGCAGTTTAACGACAGGGGGCGCGGGGGCCCACGAGCAGTACTTC. As protein: CASSLTTGGAGAHEQYF.

The V call is TRBV7-7, the J call TRBJ2-7, with TRBD1 matching over 8 bases. Germline assignment: CDR1 SSHAT and CDR2 FNYEAQ (reference sequence). The J segment lost 7 bases and the V segment lost 5 bases, leaving 13 bases of the junction unmatched. CDR3 length: 15 amino acids. The CDR3 sequence is CASSPGAGGQGEQYF. In DNA, the CDR3 is TGTGCCAGCAGCCCCGGGGCAGGGGGCCAGGGGGAGCAGTACTTC.

This clonotype was observed at least ten times. J is TRBJ1-1 and V is TRBV7-2; 10 bases agree with TRBD1. This CDR3 has 19 amino acids. Trimming removed 4 bases from V and 0 bases from J; junction bases left unmatched: 14. From germline, CDR1 is SGHTA and CDR2 FQGNSA. CDR3: CASSWDSRDRGVMNTEAFF. The CDR3 nucleotides are TGTGCCAGCAGCTGGGACTCCCGGGACAGGGGAGTAATGAACACTGAAGCTTTCTTT.

This clonotype has ten or more counts. V usage is TRBV6-2 or TRBV6-3 and J usage is TRBJ2-7, with D possibly matching TRBD1 (5 bases). V dropped 7 bases and J dropped 3 bases, with 13 bases sitting between them. Germline assignment: CDR1 MNHEY and CDR2 SVGEGT. This CDR3 has 13 residues. DNA of the CDR3: TGTGCCAGCATTTTCAGGGAAGGCTACGAGCAGTACTTC. This codes for CASIFREGYEQYF.

This clonotype was found a few times. This rearrangement joins TRBV5-1 to TRBJ1-3; D is ambiguous. Germline CDR1 SGHRS, CDR2 YFSETQ. The CDR3 is 15 amino acids. Trimming stripped 0 bases from V and 2 bases from J, with 9 bases between. CDR3: CASSLDGRAGNTIYF. The CDR3 DNA is TGCGCCAGCAGCTTGGATGGCAGAGCTGGAAACACCATATATTTT. The whole variable domain, filled in from reference TRBV5-1 and TRBJ1-3, reads KAGVTQTPRYLIKTRGQQVTLSCSPISGHRSVSWYQQTPGQGLQFLFEYFSETQRNKGNFPGRFSGRQFSNSRSEMNVSTLELGDSALYLCASSLDGRAGNTIYFGEGSWLTVV.

This chain joins TRBV27 and TRBJ1-6; the D gene is possibly TRBD1 (5 bases). Per the germline V gene, CDR1 is MNHEY and CDR2 is SMNVEV (reference sequence). The CDR3 length is 14 residues. V lost 2 bases and J lost 9, with 11 bases in between. The CDR3 region has the DNA TGTGCCAGCAGTTTAAACCAGGGCCCTTCACCCCTCCACTTT. This gives the protein CASSLNQGPSPLHF.

This clonotype was counted at least ten times. The V call is TRBV18, the J call TRBJ2-7, with 7 bases identical to TRBD1. Germline loops: CDR1 KGHSH, CDR2 LQKENI. The CDR3 runs 15 residues. V lost 1 base to trimming and J lost 4 bases; unmatched junction nucleotides: 7. This CDR3 is CASSPLTGKQYEQYF. For the CDR3, the DNA is TGTGCCAGCTCACCACTGACAGGGAAGCAGTACGAGCAGTACTTC. The variable domain in full, completed from reference TRBV18 and TRBJ2-7, reads NAGVMQNPRHLVRRRGQEARLRCSPMKGHSHVYWYRQLPEEGLKFMVYLQKENIIDESGMPKERFSAEFPKEGPSILRIQQVVRGDSAAYFCASSPLTGKQYEQYFGPGTRLTVT.

This clonotype was observed a few times. This CDR3 is missing its conserved last phenylalanine or tryptophan, likely due to a read error. The J gene is TRBJ1-2, the V gene TRBV20-1; weak D call: TRBD1 (5 bases). The CDR3 spans 14 residues. Germline-derived CDR1 and CDR2 are DFQATT and SNEGSKA (reference sequence). With 3 bases removed from V and 4 bases from J, the gap between germline ends came to 15 bases. CDR3 nucleotides: TGCAGTGCTAGGGGGGTCCCGCAGGGCTATGGCTACACCCTC. Translated: CSARGVPQGYGYTL.

The table lists this clonotype with many counts. The rearrangement joins TRBV6-1 to TRBJ1-1, with D possibly being TRBD1 (6 bases). Germline assignment: CDR1 MNHNS and CDR2 SASEGT. Between the trimmed V and J ends, which lost 6 bases and 6 bases, there was a span of 17 bases. The CDR3 is 14 amino acids. The CDR3 DNA sequence: TGTGCCAGCAGGGGGGCCGGGGGGTTCGCTGAAGCTTTCTTT. This encodes CASRGAGGFAEAFF.

In this sample, this clonotype turned up many times. The rearrangement joins TRBV19 to TRBJ1-5, with a possible D match to TRBD1 (6 bases). This CDR3 region has 14 residues. Trimming pared 8 bases from V and 4 bases from J, leaving 15 bases between. Germline V gene data show CDR1 as LNHDA and CDR2 as SQIVND (reference sequence). DNA of the CDR3: TGTGCCAGTGGTTATACAGGGAGAAATCAGCCCCAGCATTTT. This codes for CASGYTGRNQPQHF.

This sequence joins TRBV12-3 or TRBV12-4 and TRBJ1-1; tentatively, D is TRBD1 (5 bases). The CDR3 extends over 14 amino acids. V was cut by 6 bases and J by 1 base, with 12 bases left in between. The CDR3 region has the DNA TGTGCCAGCAGCCGACCCGACAGGAACACTGAAGCTTTCTTT. Its protein is CASSRPDRNTEAFF.

This clonotype has ten or more counts. The chain has TRBV9 and TRBJ2-5, with 7 bases lining up with TRBD1. The CDR3 has 17 residues. V dropped 4 bases and J dropped 5; count of bases not matched to a gene: 17. CDR1 and CDR2 from the germline V gene are SGDLS and YYNGEE. The CDR3 bases are TGTGCCAGCAGCAGCCGGGACAGATTCTCCAGACGGGAGACCCAGTACTTC. Residues: CASSSRDRFSRRETQYF. The full variable domain, its missing parts supplied by reference TRBV9 and TRBJ2-5, is DSGVTQTPKHLITATGQRVTLRCSPRSGDLSVYWYQQSLDQGLQFLIQYYNGEERAKGNILERFSAQQFPDLHSELNLSSLELGDSALYFCASSSRDRFSRRETQYFGPGTRLLVL.

The table lists this clonotype with a few counts. The chain has TRBV11-1 and TRBJ2-2, with 11 bases matching TRBD1. Germline lookup yields CDR1 SGHAT and CDR2 FQDESV (reference sequence). This CDR3 contains 15 residues. The V and J ends lost 6 bases and 6 bases, in that order; junction bases with no gene match: 6. The CDR3 nucleotides read TGTGCCAGCAGGTTCGGGACAGGGGGACCCGGGGAGCTGTTTTTT. Protein product: CASRFGTGGPGELFF.